The sequence of this T cell receptor beta chain was determined in a study of T cell responses to AZD1222 COVID-19 vaccine. Study-level findings and limits: Just a handful of AZD1222 recipients were seropositive at baseline. Recipients of two AZD1222 doses showed rising Spike-specific TCR breadth and depth. Among spike-specific TCRs, nearly half reportedly target unmutated variant regions.

On this clone itself: Its antigen is unknown. The sample carries other DNA sequences with the same CDR3.

The repertoire was sequenced with immunoSEQ multiplex PCR; TCRdb's copy has only in-frame clones and lacks some. This table holds some 130,000 clones, 90% to 95% found once. V dropped 1 base and J dropped 1; count of bases not matched to a gene: 0. Looked up from germline, CDR1 is SGHRS and CDR2 is YFSETQ. CDR3 size: 14 residues. This sequence joins TRBV5-1 and TRBJ2-5; 8 nucleotides agree with TRBD2. The material was peripheral blood, obtained on day 0 of AZD1222 vaccination. The clonotype comes from an adult in good health. CDR3 in DNA: TGCGCCAGCAGCTTGACTAGCGGCCAAGAGACCCAGTACTTC. Protein: CASSLTSGQETQYF.